What follows are 9 T cell receptor beta chains derived from one specimen sequenced in a study of Tregs in tolerant kidney transplant recipients. TCRdb's copy holds only in-frame clones and misses some; the assay was immunoSEQ multiplex PCR. Its clone listing holds approximately 15,000 clones. Related graft donors supplied nonmyeloablative bone marrow transplants, and mixed chimerism was transient. The sample here was CD8+ T cells from blood (PBMCs), taken 6 months after the transplant. The receptors here all came from a human patient who received a combined kidney and bone marrow transplant. The graft donor may be the source of some T cells.

With respect to this clone: The read gets to within 3 residues of the CDR3 end, and the germline J gene fills in the rest. This sequence joins TRBV7-6 and TRBJ2-3; 11 bases fit TRBD2. With 5 bases clipped from V and 5 bases from J, the junction kept 9 bases outside the gene matches. The germline CDR1 and CDR2 sequences are SGHVS and FNYEAQ. The CDR3 sequence is 16 residues long. The sequenced CDR3 bases are TGTGCCAGCAGCGGGCTAGCGGGGGGAGGGGAAGATACG. Its translation: CASSGLAGGGEDT. The full CDR3 is CASSGLAGGGEDTQYF.

This clone is deemed medium-sized by its frequency. Read sequence stops 3 residues before the CDR3 end, and the germline J gene provides the missing end. This chain joins TRBV13 and TRBJ2-5; D is perhaps TRBD1 (6 bases). Trimming took off 5 bases at V and 3 bases at J, with 19 bases between the two ends. The CDR3 has 16 residues. The germline V gene has CDR1 PRHDT and CDR2 FYEKMQ (reference sequence). The CDR3 loop reads CASSARGQTMEETQYF. Incomplete CDR3 DNA: TGTGCCAGCAGCGCCAGAGGACAGACAATGGAAGAGACC.

About this clone: Read coverage stops 3 residues before the CDR3 terminus; the germline J gene supplies the remainder. The chain carries TRBV2 and TRBJ2-4, with 7 bases lining up with TRBD2. The CDR3 contains 16 residues. Germline-derived CDR1 and CDR2 are SNHLY and FYNNEI. The CDR3 protein is CASSANRDYVSYGQYF. The CDR3 bases that were read are TGTGCCAGCAGCGCAAACCGGGACTACGTAAGCTATGGT. Supplemented by reference TRBV2 and TRBJ2-4, the full variable domain reads EPEVTQTPSHQVTQMGQEVILRCVPISNHLYFYWYRQILGQKVEFLVSFYNNEISEKSEIFDDQFSVERPDGSNFTLKIRSTKLEDSAMYFCASSANRDYVSYGQYFGAGTRLSVL.

As concerns this clone: Coverage ceases 3 residues before the CDR3 finishes, and the germline J gene fills in the end. This chain joins TRBV29-1 and TRBJ1-5; tentatively, D is TRBD1 (6 bases). V was cut by 3 bases and J by 2 bases, with 17 bases left in between. CDR3 length equals 16 residues. Germline V gives CDR1 SQVTM, CDR2 ANQGSEA. The chain's CDR3 is CSVDPVVAGGNQPQHF. The CDR3 bases that were read are TGCAGCGTTGACCCGGTGGTGGCAGGGGGCAATCAGCCC.

CDR3 DNA, as far as it was read: TGCGCCAGCAGCTTGGGGGACAGGGCCTACAATGAG. It codes for CASSLGDRAYNE. The CDR3 in its entirety is CASSLGDRAYNEQFF. This chain links TRBV5-1 with TRBJ2-1, with 9 bases matching TRBD1. The CDR3 end lies 3 residues beyond the end of the read and is filled in from the germline J gene. Trimming cost V 0 bases and J 2 bases; bases outside gene matches: 0. CDR3 length equals 15 residues. Germline CDR1 reads SGHRS; CDR2 reads YFSETQ.

A note on this clone: The read halts 3 residues ahead of the CDR3 end, with the missing end drawn from the germline J gene. Other DNA sequences in this specimen translate into the identical CDR3. This chain links TRBV28 with TRBJ2-7, with 8 bases aligning to TRBD1. The CDR3 is 14 amino acids. Trimming cost V 5 bases and J 3 bases; bases outside gene matches: 6. The germline CDR1 and CDR2 sequences are MDHEN and SYDVKM. This CDR3 reads CASSLGQGNYEQYF. The sequenced CDR3 bases are TGTGCCAGCAGTCTTGGACAGGGAAACTACGAG.

Points on this clone: The CDR3 end lies 3 residues beyond the end of the read and is filled in from the germline J gene. The chain joins TRBV5-1 to TRBJ2-7; 11 bases agree with TRBD1. Per the germline V gene, CDR1 is SGHRS and CDR2 is YFSETQ. J was trimmed by 5 bases and V by 3 bases; bases with no gene match: 1. The CDR3 extends over 13 amino acids. The sequenced CDR3 bases are TGCGCCAGCAGCTGGACAGGGGGCGACGAG. This codes for CASSWTGGDE. The entire CDR3 reads CASSWTGGDEQYF.

On this clone: The read terminates 3 residues before the CDR3 end, so the remaining end is supplied by the germline J gene. The chain is built from TRBV6-1 and TRBJ2-7; D is ambiguous. The V end was cut by 1 base, the J end by 6 bases, with 10 bases between. Germline V gene data show CDR1 as MNHNS and CDR2 as SASEGT. The CDR3 is 13 amino acids. CDR3 region: CASSEGRSTEQYF. The DNA read from the CDR3 is TGTGCCAGCAGTGAAGGGCGGTCTACCGAG.

Details on this clone: The read comes to an end 3 residues before the CDR3 does, leaving the germline J gene to fill in the end. This chain uses TRBV7-6 with TRBJ1-5; a weak D match, TRBD1 (5 bases). The CDR3 has 16 residues. The germline V gene has CDR1 SGHVS and CDR2 FNYEAQ. Between the trimmed V and J ends, which lost 3 bases and 4 bases, there was a span of 16 bases. CDR3 residues: CASSLSARVGNQPQHF. CDR3 DNA (partial): TGTGCCAGCAGCTTGTCTGCCAGGGTCGGGAATCAGCCC. The complete variable domain, with remaining parts taken from reference TRBV7-6 and TRBJ1-5, reads GAGVSQSPRYKVTKRGQDVALRCDPISGHVSLYWYRQALGQGPEFLTYFNYEAQQDKSGLPNDRFSAERPEGSISTLTIQRTEQRDSAMYRCASSLSARVGNQPQHFGDGTRLSIL.